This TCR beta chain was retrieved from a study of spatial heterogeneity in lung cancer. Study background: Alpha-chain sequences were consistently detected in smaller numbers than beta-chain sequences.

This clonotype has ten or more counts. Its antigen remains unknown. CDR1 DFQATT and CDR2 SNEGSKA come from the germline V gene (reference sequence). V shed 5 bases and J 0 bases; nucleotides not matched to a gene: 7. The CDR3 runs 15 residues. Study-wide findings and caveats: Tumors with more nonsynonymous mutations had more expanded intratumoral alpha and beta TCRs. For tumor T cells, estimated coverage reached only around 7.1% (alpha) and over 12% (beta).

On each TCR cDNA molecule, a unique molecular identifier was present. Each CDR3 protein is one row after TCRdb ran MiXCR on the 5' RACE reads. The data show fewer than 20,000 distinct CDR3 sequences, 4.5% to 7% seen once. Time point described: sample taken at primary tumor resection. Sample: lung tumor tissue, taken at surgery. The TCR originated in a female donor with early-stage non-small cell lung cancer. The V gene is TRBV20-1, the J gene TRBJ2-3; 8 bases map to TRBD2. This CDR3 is CSAHPERESTDTQYF. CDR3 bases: TGCAGTGCTCACCCTGAGCGGGAGAGCACAGATACGCAGTATTTT.